Shown below are 5 T cell receptor beta chains from a single sample sequenced in a study of CD8+ T cells in alopecia areata. The study sorted pooled cutaneous lymph node cells by CD4, CD8alpha, NKG2D, NKG2ACE and other markers. The sequencing template was cDNA reverse transcribed from extracted RNA. Produced via immunoSEQ multiplex PCR; TCRdb's table is partial and in-frame only. The sample counts more than 2,000 clones, none seen once; the ten largest own approximately 42%. Sequenced: CD8+ T cells sorted from a lymph node. These receptors were collected from a C3H/HeJ mouse with alopecia areata. The MHC haplotype of this mouse line is H2-k.

This clone appeared many times. Here the gene names and germline are mouse. Coverage ceases 4 residues before the CDR3 finishes, and the germline J gene fills in the end. The V and J genes are TRBV1 and TRBJ2-7; 8 bases match TRBD2. CDR3 length: 14 residues. Per germline, CDR1 NSQYPW and CDR2 LRSPGD (reference sequence). CDR3 in amino acids: CTCSADAGGYEQYF. CDR3 DNA (partial): TGCACCTGCAGTGCAGATGCTGGGGGGTAT.

This clone is medium-sized (0.01 to 0.1%) by share. These gene names are mouse names. The CDR3 extends 4 residues past the end of the read, so its final part is completed from the germline J gene. The chain has TRBV1 and TRBJ2-1; 9 bases align to TRBD1. The CDR3 has 14 amino acids. With 4 bases clipped from V and 3 bases from J, the junction kept 1 base outside the gene matches. The germline V gene has CDR1 NSQYPW and CDR2 LRSPGD (reference sequence). The CDR3 bases that were read are TGCACCTGCAGTGGGACAGGGGTCTATGCT. Amino acids: CTCSGTGVYA. The whole CDR3 sequence reads CTCSGTGVYAEQFF.

Many counts were recorded for this clone. Gene names and germline match the mouse. The CDR3 extends 4 residues past the end of the read, so its final part is completed from the germline J gene. The chain recombines TRBV1 with TRBJ2-1; 7 positions agree with TRBD1. V shed 3 bases and J 3 bases; nucleotides not matched to a gene: 2. In germline, CDR1 is NSQYPW, CDR2 LRSPGD (reference sequence). CDR3 length: 14 residues. The chain's CDR3 is CTCSAGTVYAEQFF. The sequenced CDR3 bases are TGCACCTGCAGTGCCGGGACAGTCTATGCT.

This clone was counted ten times or more. Gene names are the mouse ones. Read sequence stops 4 residues before the CDR3 end, and the germline J gene provides the missing end. The chain couples TRBV31 to TRBJ2-5; 9 bases are shared with TRBD2. The V segment lost 0 bases and the J segment 2 bases; nucleotides outside the gene matches: 3. The germline V gene encodes CDR1 GKSSPN and CDR2 SITVG. The CDR3 totals 15 residues. CDR3 protein: CAWSLLGGFQDTQYF. The CDR3 DNA, read in part, is TGTGCCTGGAGTCTACTGGGGGGTTTCCAAGAC.

The table lists this clone with a few counts. Genes here carry mouse names. The sequenced part of the CDR3 DNA is TGTGCCAGCAGCCAAGACCTGGGGGCCTAT. It translates to CASSQDLGAY. In full, the CDR3 is CASSQDLGAYEQYF. V is TRBV5 and J is TRBJ2-7, with TRBD2 matching 7 bases. The missing CDR3 end, 4 residues past where the read stops, is filled in from the germline J gene. Germline V gene lookup returns CDR1 LGHNA and CDR2 YNLKQL (reference sequence). The trim removed 0 bases at V and 2 bases at J, leaving 1 base unmatched. This CDR3 is built from 14 residues.